This TCR beta chain was sequenced in a study of T cells after yellow fever vaccination. Template switching with 5'RACE generated the TCR cDNA and added a universal primer site and UMIs. Each CDR3 protein is one row after TCRdb ran MiXCR on the 5' RACE reads. This sample has about 240,000 distinct CDR3 sequences, with about 7% found just once. CDR3 length: 15 residues. Trimming at V came to 6 bases and at J to 7 bases, leaving 15 bases not matched to a gene. Study-level results: Clones that expanded after primary vaccination mostly reappeared after the booster (96% CD4, approximately 89% CD8).

With respect to this clonotype: What it binds is not known.

This sequence originates from a man under 40 who received the YFV17D yellow fever vaccine. The source material was CD4+ T cells sorted from PBMCs, sampled 15 days after the yellow fever booster vaccination. The chain recombines TRBV12-3 or TRBV12-4 with TRBJ2-7; 7 nucleotides line up with TRBD2. The CDR3 DNA sequence: TGTGCCAGCAGCCCCCTTCTAGCCGGGGGGTCGGAGCAGTACTTC. Amino acids: CASSPLLAGGSEQYF.